This T cell receptor beta chain is from a study of Graves' ophthalmopathy and Graves' hyperthyroidism. It was on clinical symptoms, serum thyroxine, TRAb, thyroid ultrasound and orbital computed tomography that diagnosis relied. This CDR3 is built from 14 residues. Germline V gene sequence: CDR1 SEHNR, CDR2 FQNEAQ (reference sequence). Trimming cost V 5 bases and J 5 bases, with 16 bases left between them. This clonotype appeared many times. Its antigen is still unknown. Beta-chain TCR CDR3 regions were amplified from RNA transcripts. HTBI primers served in a first-round RT-PCR, which a second-round multiplex PCR followed. One entry per CDR3 protein results from TCRdb running MiXCR on the multiplex PCR reads. The sample yields some 1.1 million distinct CDR3 sequences, about two fifths seen once. Points from the study as a whole: Sensitivity reached 87.88% and specificity about 76% for a 13-signature model separating ophthalmopathy from stable hyperthyroidism.

This sequence was found in an adult man with Graves' hyperthyroidism. Sequencing was carried out using peripheral blood or thyroid tissue (not recorded which). V gene TRBV7-9 combines with J gene TRBJ2-7; possible D gene TRBD2, 6 bases. CDR3 region: CASSLHGPGDEQYF. The CDR3 nucleotides read TGTGCCAGCAGCCTCCACGGCCCGGGGGACGAGCAGTACTTC.